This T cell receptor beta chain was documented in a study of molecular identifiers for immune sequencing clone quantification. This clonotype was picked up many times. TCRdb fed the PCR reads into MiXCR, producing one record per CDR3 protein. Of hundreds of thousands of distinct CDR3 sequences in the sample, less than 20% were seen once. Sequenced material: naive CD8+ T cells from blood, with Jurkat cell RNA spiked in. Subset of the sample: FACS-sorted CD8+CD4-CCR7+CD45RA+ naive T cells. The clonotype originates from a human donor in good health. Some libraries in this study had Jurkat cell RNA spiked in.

The DNA for the CDR3 is TGCAGTGCTAGAGGGGCTAGCGGAAGCTCCTACGAGCAGTACTTC. Amino acids: CSARGASGSSYEQYF. The chain links TRBV20-1 to TRBJ2-7; 7 nucleotides line up with TRBD2. Germline assignment: CDR1 DFQATT and CDR2 SNEGSKA (reference sequence). Unmatched junction bases numbered 6, after V lost 1 base and J lost 0 bases. This CDR3 has 15 residues.